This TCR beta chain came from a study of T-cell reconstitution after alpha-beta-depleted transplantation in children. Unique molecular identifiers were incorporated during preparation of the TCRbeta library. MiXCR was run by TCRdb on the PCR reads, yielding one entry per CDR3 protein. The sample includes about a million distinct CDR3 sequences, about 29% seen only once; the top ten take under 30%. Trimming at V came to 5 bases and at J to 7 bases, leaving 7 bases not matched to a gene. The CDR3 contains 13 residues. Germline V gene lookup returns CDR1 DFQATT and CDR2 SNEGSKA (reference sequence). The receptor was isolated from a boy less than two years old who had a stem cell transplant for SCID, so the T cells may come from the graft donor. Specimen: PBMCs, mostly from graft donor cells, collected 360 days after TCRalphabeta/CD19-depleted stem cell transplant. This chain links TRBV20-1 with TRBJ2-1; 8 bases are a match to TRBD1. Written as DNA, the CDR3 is TGCAGTGCTCCGCGGACAGGGTGGAATGAGCAGTTCTTC. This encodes CSAPRTGWNEQFF.